This record concerns one T cell receptor beta chain sequence. Its antigen is unknown. Data came from immunoSEQ multiplex PCR; TCRdb stores just in-frame clones and leaves some out. The table includes approximately 170,000 clones, just under 95% detected once. This sample is part of a study of T cell responses to AZD1222 COVID-19 vaccine. CDR3 length equals 17 residues. V was pared by 3 bases and J by 3 bases, with 20 bases between. From germline, CDR1 is MNHEY and CDR2 SMNVEV (reference sequence). Study-level points and caveats: An increase in Spike-specific TCR breadth and depth was observed after two AZD1222 doses.

This sequence was found in an adult in good health. Sequencing used peripheral blood, obtained on day 0 of AZD1222 vaccination. The chain recombines TRBV27 with TRBJ1-1, with no clear D. The CDR3 nucleotides are TGTGCCAGCAGTTTTACGGGATTTGTGGGGTGGGACACTGAAGCTTTCTTT. Its translation is CASSFTGFVGWDTEAFF.